A selection of T cell receptor beta chains follows, all from one sample in a study of naive and memory T cell subsets. TCRdb reanalysed the UMI-ligation and nested PCR reads using MiXCR and keeps one entry per CDR3 protein. The sample records over 110,000 distinct CDR3 sequences, 15% to 20% being singletons. Sequenced material: naive CD8+ T cells from blood. The receptors derive from a human donor in good health. CDR3s include the opening cysteine and the closing phenylalanine or tryptophan. Each record gives: J gene, clone size, V gene, D gene, CDR3 protein, CDR3 DNA. D genes are given only for firm matches. For some rows the clone size is stated as once, few or many, or as a class when expanded; others skip it.

j_gene: TRBJ2-7
abundance: few
v_gene: TRBV28
d_gene: -
CDR3aa: CASSSTVRLGLVEEQYF
CDR3nt: TGTGCCAGCAGCAGTACCGTAAGGTTAGGACTCGTCGAAGAGCAGTACTTC

j_gene: TRBJ2-7
abundance: -
v_gene: TRBV28
d_gene: TRBD1
CDR3aa: CASSLSQGVHEQYF
CDR3nt: TGTGCCAGCAGTTTGTCGCAGGGGGTCCACGAGCAGTACTTC

j_gene: TRBJ1-1
abundance: many
v_gene: TRBV7-9
d_gene: TRBD1
CDR3aa: CASSSGRTGSGAFF
CDR3nt: TGTGCCAGCAGCTCCGGCCGGACAGGATCGGGAGCTTTCTTT

j_gene: TRBJ2-3
abundance: few
v_gene: TRBV7-9
d_gene: TRBD1
CDR3aa: CASSSSTGADTQYF
CDR3nt: TGTGCCAGCAGCTCCTCGACAGGGGCAGATACGCAGTATTTT

j_gene: TRBJ1-1
abundance: few
v_gene: TRBV2
d_gene: -
CDR3aa: CASDWLNTEAFF
CDR3nt: TGTGCCAGCGACTGGTTAAACACTGAAGCTTTCTTT

j_gene: TRBJ2-5
abundance: few
v_gene: TRBV28
d_gene: -
CDR3aa: CASSPRQAGAQYF
CDR3nt: TGTGCCAGCAGTCCCAGACAGGCAGGGGCCCAGTACTTC

j_gene: TRBJ1-1
abundance: -
v_gene: TRBV9
d_gene: -
CDR3aa: CASSAGRTGSNTEAFF
CDR3nt: TGTGCCAGCAGCGCCGGTCGGACGGGATCGAACACTGAAGCTTTCTTT

j_gene: TRBJ2-3
abundance: -
v_gene: TRBV24-1
d_gene: TRBD1
CDR3aa: CATSDSRQGRTDTQYF
CDR3nt: TGTGCCACCAGTGATTCCCGACAGGGACGCACAGATACGCAGTATTTT

j_gene: TRBJ2-7
abundance: -
v_gene: TRBV11-2
d_gene: -
CDR3aa: CASSLVGTHNEQYF
CDR3nt: TGTGCCAGCAGCTTAGTGGGGACCCACAACGAGCAGTACTTC

j_gene: TRBJ2-1
abundance: -
v_gene: TRBV3-1
d_gene: -
CDR3aa: CASSPRSAWDEQFF
CDR3nt: TGTGCCAGCAGCCCCCGGTCAGCCTGGGATGAGCAGTTCTTC

j_gene: TRBJ2-7
abundance: few
v_gene: TRBV28
d_gene: TRBD2
CDR3aa: CASSRTSRGLEQYF
CDR3nt: TGTGCCAGCAGTCGGACTAGCAGGGGTCTCGAGCAGTACTTC

j_gene: TRBJ2-7
abundance: few
v_gene: TRBV12-3/TRBV12-4
d_gene: TRBD2
CDR3aa: CASRAGGRSYEQYF
CDR3nt: TGTGCCAGCAGAGCGGGAGGCCGTTCCTACGAGCAGTACTTC

j_gene: TRBJ2-1
abundance: -
v_gene: TRBV29-1
d_gene: -
CDR3aa: CSAPPGTESYNEQFF
CDR3nt: TGCAGCGCCCCGCCCGGGACCGAATCCTACAATGAGCAGTTCTTC

j_gene: TRBJ1-1
abundance: -
v_gene: TRBV7-2
d_gene: TRBD1
CDR3aa: CASSPGGRTGRGGTEAFF
CDR3nt: TGTGCCAGCAGCCCCGGGGGGAGGACAGGGAGGGGTGGGACTGAAGCTTTCTTT

j_gene: TRBJ2-2
abundance: -
v_gene: TRBV27
d_gene: -
CDR3aa: CASTQTYTGELFF
CDR3nt: TGTGCCAGCACTCAGACGTACACCGGGGAGCTGTTTTTT

j_gene: TRBJ2-1
abundance: few
v_gene: TRBV19
d_gene: -
CDR3aa: CASSQAGPWVYNEQFF
CDR3nt: TGTGCCAGTAGCCAAGCGGGCCCCTGGGTCTACAATGAGCAGTTCTTC

j_gene: TRBJ2-7
abundance: -
v_gene: TRBV28
d_gene: TRBD1
CDR3aa: CASSLLGQGDYEQYF
CDR3nt: TGTGCCAGCAGTTTACTGGGACAGGGGGACTACGAGCAGTACTTC

j_gene: TRBJ2-5
abundance: few
v_gene: TRBV21-1
d_gene: -
CDR3aa: CASSKEGEGQGITLNLETQYF
CDR3nt: TGTGCCAGCAGCAAAGAAGGGGAGGGACAGGGGATAACCCTGAATTTGGAGACCCAGTACTTC

j_gene: TRBJ1-6
abundance: few
v_gene: TRBV4-1
d_gene: -
CDR3aa: CASSQVEQSSYNSPLHF
CDR3nt: TGCGCCAGCAGCCAAGTAGAACAGAGCTCCTATAATTCACCCCTCCACTTT

j_gene: TRBJ2-1
abundance: -
v_gene: TRBV6-2/TRBV6-3
d_gene: -
CDR3aa: CASNGPGEEFF
CDR3nt: TGTGCCAGCAATGGGCCCGGAGAGGAGTTCTTC

j_gene: TRBJ2-1
abundance: many
v_gene: TRBV4-2
d_gene: TRBD1
CDR3aa: CASSQFQGQGSYNEQFF
CDR3nt: TGTGCCAGCAGCCAATTCCAGGGACAGGGCTCCTACAATGAGCAGTTCTTC

j_gene: TRBJ2-1
abundance: few
v_gene: TRBV7-9
d_gene: -
CDR3aa: CASSLTNNEQFF
CDR3nt: TGTGCCAGCAGCTTAACGAACAATGAGCAGTTCTTC

j_gene: TRBJ2-3
abundance: -
v_gene: TRBV12-3/TRBV12-4
d_gene: -
CDR3aa: CASSDPGSDTQYF
CDR3nt: TGTGCCAGCTCCGATCCGGGTTCAGATACGCAGTATTTT

j_gene: TRBJ2-2
abundance: -
v_gene: TRBV6-6
d_gene: TRBD1
CDR3aa: CASSYSDRGTGELFF
CDR3nt: TGTGCCAGCAGTTACTCTGACAGGGGGACCGGGGAGCTGTTTTTT

j_gene: TRBJ2-2
abundance: -
v_gene: TRBV29-1
d_gene: TRBD2
CDR3aa: CSVEVWARTSGRATTTGELFF
CDR3nt: TGCAGCGTTGAGGTCTGGGCGCGGACTAGCGGGAGGGCAACAACCACCGGGGAGCTGTTTTTT

j_gene: TRBJ1-3
abundance: few
v_gene: TRBV5-4
d_gene: -
CDR3aa: CASSPGSGNTIYF
CDR3nt: TGTGCCAGCAGCCCAGGCTCTGGAAACACCATATATTTT

j_gene: TRBJ2-7
abundance: -
v_gene: TRBV20-1
d_gene: TRBD1
CDR3aa: CSAIGTGGYEQYF
CDR3nt: TGCAGTGCTATCGGGACAGGGGGCTACGAGCAGTACTTC

j_gene: TRBJ2-7
abundance: -
v_gene: TRBV6-5
d_gene: TRBD1
CDR3aa: CASSYSGQAEQYF
CDR3nt: TGTGCCAGCAGTTACTCGGGACAGGCCGAGCAGTACTTC

j_gene: TRBJ2-7
abundance: few
v_gene: TRBV7-8
d_gene: -
CDR3aa: CASSKFRGAQEQYF
CDR3nt: TGTGCCAGCAGTAAATTCAGGGGGGCTCAAGAGCAGTACTTC

j_gene: TRBJ2-7
abundance: -
v_gene: TRBV28
d_gene: -
CDR3aa: CASRTTATGDYEQYF
CDR3nt: TGTGCCAGCAGAACCACAGCTACTGGGGACTACGAGCAGTACTTC

j_gene: TRBJ2-6
abundance: few
v_gene: TRBV27
d_gene: -
CDR3aa: CATRGGANVLTF
CDR3nt: TGTGCCACCCGGGGAGGGGCCAACGTCCTGACTTTC

j_gene: TRBJ2-4
abundance: few
v_gene: TRBV7-8
d_gene: TRBD1
CDR3aa: CASSPLGPGQGNIQYF
CDR3nt: TGTGCCAGCAGCCCACTGGGGCCGGGACAGGGAAACATTCAGTACTTC

j_gene: TRBJ2-3
abundance: few
v_gene: TRBV12-3/TRBV12-4
d_gene: -
CDR3aa: CASNPGFTSTDTQYF
CDR3nt: TGTGCCAGCAATCCAGGGTTCACTAGCACAGATACGCAGTATTTT

j_gene: TRBJ1-5
abundance: -
v_gene: TRBV19
d_gene: -
CDR3aa: CASSIEQRTWVNQPQHF
CDR3nt: TGTGCCAGTAGTATTGAGCAGCGTACGTGGGTCAATCAGCCCCAGCATTTT

j_gene: TRBJ1-5
abundance: -
v_gene: TRBV6-2/TRBV6-3
d_gene: -
CDR3aa: CASSVFSATANQPQHF
CDR3nt: TGTGCCAGCAGTGTTTTTTCAGCCACCGCCAATCAGCCCCAGCATTTT

j_gene: TRBJ2-1
abundance: few
v_gene: TRBV12-3/TRBV12-4
d_gene: -
CDR3aa: CASYQRQESNEQFF
CDR3nt: TGTGCCAGCTACCAAAGGCAGGAGTCGAATGAGCAGTTCTTC

j_gene: TRBJ2-2
abundance: -
v_gene: TRBV5-1
d_gene: -
CDR3aa: CASSPGEELFF
CDR3nt: TGCGCCAGCAGTCCGGGCGAGGAGCTGTTTTTT

j_gene: TRBJ2-5
abundance: few
v_gene: TRBV6-5
d_gene: TRBD1
CDR3aa: CASSLQGAGETQYF
CDR3nt: TGTGCCAGCAGTTTACAGGGGGCCGGGGAGACCCAGTACTTC

j_gene: TRBJ2-7
abundance: -
v_gene: TRBV20-1
d_gene: -
CDR3aa: CSARDRLSRPEQYF
CDR3nt: TGCAGTGCTAGAGATCGACTTAGCCGGCCCGAGCAGTACTTC

j_gene: TRBJ2-7
abundance: -
v_gene: TRBV19
d_gene: TRBD1
CDR3aa: CASSRQGSSYEQYF
CDR3nt: TGTGCCAGTAGCCGACAGGGGTCATCCTACGAGCAGTACTTC

j_gene: TRBJ2-3
abundance: few
v_gene: TRBV28
d_gene: -
CDR3aa: CASSSESNSRATDTQYF
CDR3nt: TGTGCCAGCAGTTCTGAGTCAAACTCGAGGGCCACAGATACGCAGTATTTT

j_gene: TRBJ1-1
abundance: few
v_gene: TRBV4-1
d_gene: TRBD1
CDR3aa: CASSLGQVNEAFF
CDR3nt: TGCGCCAGCAGCCTAGGACAGGTAAATGAAGCTTTCTTT

j_gene: TRBJ2-3
abundance: few
v_gene: TRBV5-4
d_gene: -
CDR3aa: CASSLGVAVSTDTQYF
CDR3nt: TGTGCCAGCAGCTTGGGCGTGGCGGTAAGCACAGATACGCAGTATTTT

j_gene: TRBJ2-3
abundance: few
v_gene: TRBV9
d_gene: TRBD2
CDR3aa: CASSVAGRVEADTQYF
CDR3nt: TGTGCCAGCAGCGTAGCCGGGAGGGTTGAGGCGGATACGCAGTATTTT

j_gene: TRBJ2-5
abundance: -
v_gene: TRBV7-8
d_gene: -
CDR3aa: CASSLDYWDSAGQETQYF
CDR3nt: TGTGCCAGCAGCTTAGATTACTGGGACTCGGCGGGACAAGAGACCCAGTACTTC

j_gene: TRBJ1-1
abundance: -
v_gene: TRBV7-8
d_gene: -
CDR3aa: CASSPSPTGGAFF
CDR3nt: TGTGCCAGCAGCCCATCCCCGACAGGAGGAGCTTTCTTT

j_gene: TRBJ2-7
abundance: -
v_gene: TRBV28
d_gene: TRBD1
CDR3aa: CASSLGYRGEQYF
CDR3nt: TGTGCCAGCAGTTTAGGTTACAGGGGTGAGCAGTACTTC

j_gene: TRBJ2-2
abundance: few
v_gene: TRBV6-5
d_gene: -
CDR3aa: CASSYETGRTGTGELFF
CDR3nt: TGTGCCAGCAGTTATGAAACAGGCCGGACGGGGACCGGGGAGCTGTTTTTT

j_gene: TRBJ2-2
abundance: few
v_gene: TRBV2
d_gene: TRBD2
CDR3aa: CATTTSGRVDGELFF
CDR3nt: TGTGCCACTACTACTAGCGGGAGAGTGGACGGGGAGCTGTTTTTT

j_gene: TRBJ1-1
abundance: few
v_gene: TRBV12-5
d_gene: -
CDR3aa: CASGLIAAESPDEAFF
CDR3nt: TGTGCTAGTGGTTTGATTGCAGCCGAGAGTCCAGATGAAGCTTTCTTT